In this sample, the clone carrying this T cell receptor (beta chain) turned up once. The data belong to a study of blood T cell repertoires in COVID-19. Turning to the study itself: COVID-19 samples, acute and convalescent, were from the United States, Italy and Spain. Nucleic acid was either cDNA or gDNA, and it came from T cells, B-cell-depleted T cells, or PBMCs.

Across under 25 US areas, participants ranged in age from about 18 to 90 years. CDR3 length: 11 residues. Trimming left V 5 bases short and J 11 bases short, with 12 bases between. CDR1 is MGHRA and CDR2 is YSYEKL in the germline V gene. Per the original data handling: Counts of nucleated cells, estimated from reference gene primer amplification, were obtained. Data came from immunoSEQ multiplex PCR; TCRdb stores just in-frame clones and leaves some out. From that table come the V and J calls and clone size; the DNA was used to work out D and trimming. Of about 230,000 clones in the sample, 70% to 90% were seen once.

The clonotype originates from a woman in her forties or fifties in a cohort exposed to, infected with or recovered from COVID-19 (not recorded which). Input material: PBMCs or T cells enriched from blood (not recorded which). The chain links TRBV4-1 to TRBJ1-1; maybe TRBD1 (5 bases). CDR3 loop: CASSTGAQAFF. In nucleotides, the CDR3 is TGCGCCAGCAGCACAGGTGCCCAGGCTTTCTTT.